Given below is one T cell receptor beta chain in context. What it recognizes is unknown. These data originate in a study of somatic mutations in cytotoxic T cells in rheumatoid arthritis. Study-wide results and limits: Compared with age-matched healthy controls, rheumatoid arthritis patients did not differ significantly in CD8+ T-cell clonality.

TCRdb keeps only in-frame clones here, not all; method: immunoSEQ multiplex PCR. The sample records some 16,000 clones, 65% to 80% being singletons. Positive magnetic bead selection was used to isolate CD4+ and CD8+ cells; purity was checked by flow cytometry. Sequencing used CD8+ T cells sorted from blood. The sequence was collected from an adult with rheumatoid arthritis.

The CDR3 coding sequence is TGTGCCAGCATTGGTAGGAATGAAAAACTGTTTTTT. Encoded protein: CASIGRNEKLFF. The chain combines TRBV2 with TRBJ1-4; D gene uncertain. The CDR3 is 12 amino acids. Germline values: CDR1 SNHLY, CDR2 FYNNEI. Trimming left V 7 bases short and J 5 bases short, with 8 bases between.